A selection of T cell receptor beta chains follows, all from one sample in a study of blood T cell repertoires in COVID-19. The method was immunoSEQ multiplex PCR; TCRdb's version includes in-frame clones alone and lacks a portion of them. The table shows 300,000 to 350,000 clones, with 87% occurring only once. Source material: peripheral blood. These TCRs come from a man aged 30 to 39 with COVID-19, enrolled during active disease. CDR3s leave out the opening cysteine and the closing phenylalanine or tryptophan.

TRBJ1-5,TRBV5-8,13,ASSAGQGSNQPQH
TRBJ2-5,TRBV27,15,ASSLSGFGGGAETQY
TRBJ2-7,TRBV11-2,11,ASSLGPRRDMY
TRBJ2-5,TRBV24-1,13,ATSDSRAGGETQY
TRBJ1-4,TRBV3-1/TRBV3-2,12,ASSSGQVNEKLF
TRBJ2-1,TRBV18,13,ASTTGGTGNNEQF
TRBJ2-7,TRBV18,14,ASSPPSQGLLSEQY
TRBJ2-5,TRBV6-2/TRBV6-3,16,ASSPGSGTSGRLETQY
TRBJ1-1,TRBV7-8,11,ASRLDRGGPAF
TRBJ2-7,TRBV19,11,ASSIVGVDEQY
TRBJ1-6,TRBV2,14,ASSEEGSQNNSPLH
TRBJ2-7,TRBV2,11,ASTPQGNHEQY
TRBJ2-3,TRBV5-1,14,ASSFTSGSITDTQY
TRBJ2-7,TRBV6-5,13,ASTTLAGGSYEQY
TRBJ2-7,TRBV2,14,ASSEFWRGGPHEQY
TRBJ2-7,TRBV5-1,12,ASSPADRDYEQY
TRBJ2-7,TRBV6-6,12,ASSFRLADYEQY
TRBJ2-4,TRBV6-2/TRBV6-3,13,ASSSASGGGRIQY
TRBJ1-6,TRBV5-5,13,ASSLDVVYNSPLH
TRBJ1-4,TRBV6-6,10,ASRADSGKLF
TRBJ1-4,TRBV19,11,ASSIVLRGGLF
TRBJ2-3,TRBV2,14,ASSEMGQGAADTQY
TRBJ2-5,TRBV14,13,ASSQEKIGEETQY
TRBJ1-6,TRBV7-9,13,ASSPRGYDNSPLH
TRBJ2-2,TRBV2,12,ASRDRGRVGELF
TRBJ2-2,TRBV5-6,14,ASSFGLAGVTGELF
TRBJ2-5,TRBV18,11,ASSRQDQETQY
TRBJ2-2,TRBV28,10,ASSFLPGELF
TRBJ2-1,TRBV24-1,13,ATSDVGLAYNEQF
TRBJ2-5,TRBV13,13,ASSVISAGQETQY
TRBJ1-5,TRBV10-3,14,AISESRGGGGQPQH
TRBJ1-3,TRBV15,14,ATSSEWRGRGNTIY
TRBJ1-1,TRBV4-1,13,ASSQESSPGDRAF
TRBJ2-1,TRBV2,12,ASRHEGGGLREF
TRBJ2-7,TRBV2,13,ASRETGLTSYEQY
TRBJ1-5,TRBV18,13,ASSLLETGGEPQH
TRBJ2-7,TRBV2,14,AILSRRGAQQYEQY
TRBJ2-1,TRBV7-3,11,ASSLGGRNEQF
TRBJ2-7,TRBV30,12,AWSGGRAFLEQY
TRBJ2-2,TRBV27,13,ASSFGTVNTGELF
TRBJ2-7,TRBV27,13,ASSPSGRVTYEQY
TRBJ2-1,TRBV7-2,15,ASSFASGGASYNEQF
TRBJ2-5,TRBV7-2,14,ASSLGGGAVQETQY